One T cell receptor beta chain is described in this entry. This entry is derived from a study of neoadjuvant nivolumab and ipilimumab in lung cancer. Measured with immunoSEQ multiplex PCR; TCRdb has only the in-frame clones, and not every one. The table has 3,000 to 4,000 clones, roughly three quarters seen once; the top ten hold about 5.2%. Trimming left V 5 bases short and J 10 bases short, with 20 bases between. The CDR3 has 14 amino acids. Germline V gene data show CDR1 as SNHLY and CDR2 as FYNNEI. This sequence joins TRBV2 and TRBJ1-2; no reliable D call. This material consisted of peripheral blood, taken after neoadjuvant nivolumab, alone or with ipilimumab, at or shortly before surgery. The origin of this receptor is an adult with non-small cell lung cancer. The CDR3 here is CASSPLGITDIYTF. CDR3 bases: TGTGCCAGCAGTCCCTTGGGGATAACAGACATCTACACCTTC.